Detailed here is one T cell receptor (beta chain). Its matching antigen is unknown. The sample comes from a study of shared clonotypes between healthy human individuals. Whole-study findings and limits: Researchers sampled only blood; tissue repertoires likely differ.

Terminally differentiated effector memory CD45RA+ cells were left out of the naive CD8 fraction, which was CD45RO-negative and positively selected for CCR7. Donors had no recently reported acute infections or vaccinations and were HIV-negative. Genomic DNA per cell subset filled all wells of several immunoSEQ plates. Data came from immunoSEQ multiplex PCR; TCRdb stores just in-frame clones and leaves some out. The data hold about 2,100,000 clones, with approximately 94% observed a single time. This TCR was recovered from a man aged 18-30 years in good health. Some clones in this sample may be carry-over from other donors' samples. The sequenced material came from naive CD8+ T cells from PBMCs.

DNA of the CDR3: TGTGCCAGCAGTTTGTTCCCTAGCGGGCCCTACGAGCAGTACTTC. It translates to CASSLFPSGPYEQYF. The chain employs TRBV27 and TRBJ2-7, with 8 bases lining up with TRBD2. The CDR3 covers 15 residues. Trimming took 3 bases from V and 2 from J; bases not matched to a gene: 6. CDR1 and CDR2 (germline): MNHEY, SMNVEV (reference sequence).